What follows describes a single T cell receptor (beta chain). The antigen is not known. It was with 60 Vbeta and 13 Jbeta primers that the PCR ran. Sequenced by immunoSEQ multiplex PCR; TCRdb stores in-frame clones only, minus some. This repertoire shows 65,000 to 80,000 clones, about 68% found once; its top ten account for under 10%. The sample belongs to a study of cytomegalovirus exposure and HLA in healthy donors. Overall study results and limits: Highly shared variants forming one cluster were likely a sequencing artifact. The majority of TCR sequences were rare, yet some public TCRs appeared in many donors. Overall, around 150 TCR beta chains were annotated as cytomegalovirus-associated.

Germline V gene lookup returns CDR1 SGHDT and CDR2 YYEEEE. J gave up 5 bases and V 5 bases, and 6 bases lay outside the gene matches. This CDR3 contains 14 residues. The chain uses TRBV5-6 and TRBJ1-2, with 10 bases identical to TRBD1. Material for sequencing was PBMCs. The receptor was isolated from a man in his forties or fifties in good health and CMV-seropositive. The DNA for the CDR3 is TGTGCCAGCAGATCGGACAGGGGGAAGTATGGCTACACCTTC. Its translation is CASRSDRGKYGYTF.